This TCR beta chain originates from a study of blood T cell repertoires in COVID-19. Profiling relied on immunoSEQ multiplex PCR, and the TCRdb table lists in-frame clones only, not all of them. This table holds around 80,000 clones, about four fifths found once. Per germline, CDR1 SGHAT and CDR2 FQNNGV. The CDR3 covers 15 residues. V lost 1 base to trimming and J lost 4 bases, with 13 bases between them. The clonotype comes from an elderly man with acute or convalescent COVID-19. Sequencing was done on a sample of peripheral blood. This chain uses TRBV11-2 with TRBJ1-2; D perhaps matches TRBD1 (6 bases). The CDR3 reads CASSLAQGALYGYTF. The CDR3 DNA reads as TGTGCCAGCAGCTTAGCACAGGGCGCTCTCTATGGCTACACCTTC.